A selection of T cell receptor beta chains follows, all from one sample in a study of OX40 agonist ivuxolimab in advanced cancers. Measured with immunoSEQ multiplex PCR; TCRdb has only the in-frame clones, and not every one. This table holds around 46,000 clones, roughly 86% found once. The material was CD4+ or CD8+ T cells sorted from blood, obtained in a trial of the OX40 agonist ivuxolimab. These receptors were obtained from an adult with an advanced solid tumor such as melanoma, head and neck, liver or kidney cancer. Each CDR3 is given without its conserved first and last residue. Fields, in order: J gene, V gene, CDR3 protein.

j_call: TRBJ1-2
v_call: TRBV7-3
cdr3_aa: ASSLTGQGDYGYT

j_call: TRBJ2-1
v_call: TRBV9
cdr3_aa: ASSVDGAVYNEQF

j_call: TRBJ1-5
v_call: TRBV7-9
cdr3_aa: ASSTGGQPQH

j_call: TRBJ1-1
v_call: TRBV9
cdr3_aa: ASSVTTGVEAF

j_call: TRBJ1-1
v_call: TRBV9
cdr3_aa: ASSVATWDEAF

j_call: TRBJ2-5
v_call: TRBV27
cdr3_aa: ASLSIVGDQETQY

j_call: TRBJ1-2
v_call: TRBV10-3
cdr3_aa: AISESAETNYGYT

j_call: TRBJ2-7
v_call: TRBV29-1
cdr3_aa: SVAGGDSYEQY

j_call: TRBJ2-2
v_call: TRBV27
cdr3_aa: ASTPLGQRGGAGELF

j_call: TRBJ1-2
v_call: TRBV7-3
cdr3_aa: ASSAAGTGVDGYT

j_call: TRBJ2-5
v_call: TRBV28
cdr3_aa: ASSLMVQLAETQY

j_call: TRBJ1-1
v_call: TRBV5-1
cdr3_aa: ASSFVFPNTEAF

j_call: TRBJ2-2
v_call: TRBV9
cdr3_aa: ASSAPPRVDTGELF

j_call: TRBJ2-7
v_call: TRBV9
cdr3_aa: ASSRSSGTGFIYEQY

j_call: TRBJ2-1
v_call: TRBV28
cdr3_aa: ASSLTRVTSSYNEQF

j_call: TRBJ2-2
v_call: TRBV7-6
cdr3_aa: ASSFRNTGELF

j_call: TRBJ1-3
v_call: TRBV7-2
cdr3_aa: ASSSTGNTIY

j_call: TRBJ2-2
v_call: TRBV29-1
cdr3_aa: SVPLTGVHGELF

j_call: TRBJ1-4
v_call: TRBV19
cdr3_aa: ASSMGGIYEKLF

j_call: TRBJ2-1
v_call: TRBV5-1
cdr3_aa: ASSLWRGDDNEQF

j_call: TRBJ2-7
v_call: TRBV27
cdr3_aa: ASFSVSYEQY

j_call: TRBJ1-2
v_call: TRBV27
cdr3_aa: ASSFGPDYGYT

j_call: TRBJ2-1
v_call: TRBV6-4
cdr3_aa: ASSDSGAGYNEQF

j_call: TRBJ2-3
v_call: TRBV6-1
cdr3_aa: ASSEGWTASTDTQY

j_call: TRBJ1-1
v_call: TRBV10-3
cdr3_aa: AITDMLNTEAF

j_call: TRBJ2-7
v_call: TRBV7-8
cdr3_aa: ASSSLAAITYEQY

j_call: TRBJ2-5
v_call: TRBV6-5
cdr3_aa: ASSYLAERQETQY

j_call: TRBJ1-2
v_call: TRBV28
cdr3_aa: ATRGVYGYT

j_call: TRBJ1-2
v_call: TRBV2
cdr3_aa: ASSAGGGLGYT

j_call: TRBJ2-5
v_call: TRBV4-1
cdr3_aa: ASSPQGDSRTQY

j_call: TRBJ2-7
v_call: TRBV4-1
cdr3_aa: ASSQDGSGGSYEQY

j_call: TRBJ1-3
v_call: TRBV13
cdr3_aa: ASSLGSSGNTIY

j_call: TRBJ2-3
v_call: TRBV5-8
cdr3_aa: ASSLNPQGDTQY

j_call: TRBJ2-2
v_call: TRBV27
cdr3_aa: ASSLPKGAGTGELF

j_call: TRBJ1-1
v_call: TRBV7-9
cdr3_aa: ASSPRDREGPEAF

j_call: TRBJ2-7
v_call: TRBV19
cdr3_aa: ASSVGTGFYEQY

j_call: TRBJ1-5
v_call: TRBV28
cdr3_aa: ASSLWGSGINQPQH

j_call: TRBJ2-3
v_call: TRBV19
cdr3_aa: ASSIRLHTDTQY

j_call: TRBJ2-2
v_call: TRBV13
cdr3_aa: ASSPGQATGELF

j_call: TRBJ2-7
v_call: TRBV2
cdr3_aa: ASSDAGDPGAGGRNEQY

j_call: TRBJ2-7
v_call: TRBV29-1
cdr3_aa: SVESSPYEQY

j_call: TRBJ2-3
v_call: TRBV7-3
cdr3_aa: ASSSGVGVSSTDTQY

j_call: TRBJ2-2
v_call: TRBV13
cdr3_aa: ASSSDRLNTGELF